The T cell receptor (beta chain) under discussion was sequenced for a study of blood T cell repertoires in COVID-19. The overall study: There were acute and convalescent COVID-19 samples, and they came from the United States, Italy and Spain. T cells, B-cell-depleted T cells, or PBMCs supplied cDNA or gDNA.

CDR3 length: 16 residues. From germline, CDR1 is LNHDA and CDR2 SQIVND (reference sequence). Trimming removed 5 bases from V and 7 bases from J, with 23 bases in between. In the authors' workflow: By means of reference gene primer amplification, nucleated cell counts were estimated. Clones were sequenced by immunoSEQ multiplex PCR, and TCRdb holds only the in-frame ones, with some missing. V, J and clone size reflect that table, while D and trimming were determined from the DNA. Of 95,000 to 150,000 clones in the sample, roughly 86% were seen once. Sequencing was performed on peripheral blood. The chain combines TRBV19 with TRBJ2-5, with D perhaps matching TRBD2 (5 bases). This sequence was found in a human donor in a cohort sampled during active COVID-19. CDR3 sequence: CASSAPGQVTRGTQYF. The CDR3 region has the DNA TGTGCCAGTAGTGCACCGGGCCAAGTTACCCGGGGGACCCAGTACTTC.